Here is one T cell receptor (beta chain) with its context. These data belong to a study of blood T cell repertoires in COVID-19. Looking at the study overall: Acute and convalescent COVID-19 specimens originated in the United States, Italy and Spain.

Under the authors' procedure: Reference gene primers were amplified, and this amplification served to estimate nucleated cell counts. The data were produced by immunoSEQ multiplex PCR, yet TCRdb's version contains in-frame clones alone and is incomplete. The D gene and trimming were derived from the DNA, and the V and J assignments and clone size from that table. The repertoire holds 180,000 or so clones, about 81% seen once, with approximately 12% in the top ten. One Seattle source followed patients from active infection through their disease course. This CDR3 spans 16 amino acids. Germline V gene sequence: CDR1 SGHRS, CDR2 YFSETQ. V was trimmed by 4 bases and J by 2 bases, leaving 19 bases between them.

The source of this sequence is a woman of 80 years or more with COVID-19, enrolled during active disease. The sample comprised peripheral blood. V and J are TRBV5-1 and TRBJ2-7, with D possibly TRBD1 on 7 matching bases. In DNA, the CDR3 is TGCGCCAGCAGCCTCAGGGGGGACACACCGGCCTACGAGCAGTACTTC. This codes for CASSLRGDTPAYEQYF.